The clone carrying this TCR beta chain has only one observation. One end of the junction is discordant with germline, which a read error may explain. This sample stems from a study of blood T cell repertoires in COVID-19. The overall study: Collection of acute and convalescent COVID-19 samples took place in the United States, Italy and Spain. Sample material is recorded as cDNA or gDNA derived from T cells, B-cell-depleted T cells, or PBMCs.

In the authors' methods: Estimation of nucleated cell counts relied on the amplification of reference gene primers. Clones were read by immunoSEQ multiplex PCR, and TCRdb kept only the in-frame ones, dropping some. That table gives V, J and clone size, and the DNA gave D and trimming. This table holds 100,000 or so clones, about three quarters found once. CDR1 and CDR2 (germline): SNHLY, FYNNEI. There are 15 residues in the CDR3. This receptor was taken from a woman in her 70s with acute or convalescent COVID-19. Material: peripheral blood. This chain uses TRBV2 with TRBJ2-7, with TRBD1 identical over 10 bases. The CDR3 sequence is CASSAERPGQGLLIF. CDR3 DNA: TGTGCCAGCAGTGCAGAAAGGCCGGGACAGGGGCTTCTCATCTTC.